This T cell receptor beta chain was captured by sequencing in a study of OX40 agonist ivuxolimab in advanced cancers. Method: immunoSEQ multiplex PCR; TCRdb's copy keeps in-frame clones and lacks some. Here the sample spans tens of thousands of clones, more than 75% being singletons. The length of the CDR3 is 15 residues. Trimming shortened V by 6 bases and J by 0 bases, and 12 bases separated the two germline ends. Germline CDR1 reads WSHSY; CDR2 reads SAAADI. General study points: The study found that CD8+ T cells averaged more expanded clones than CD4+.

On this clone: Its antigen is undetermined.

The chain has TRBV10-2 and TRBJ2-1; TRBD2 is a possible D gene (5 bases). This receptor was obtained from an adult with an advanced solid tumor such as melanoma, head and neck, liver or kidney cancer. The input for sequencing was CD4+ or CD8+ T cells sorted from blood, taken in a trial of the OX40 agonist ivuxolimab. CDR3: CASSLRGNSYNEQFF. The CDR3 DNA follows: TGCGCCAGCAGCCTCCGGGGTAACTCCTACAATGAGCAGTTCTTC.